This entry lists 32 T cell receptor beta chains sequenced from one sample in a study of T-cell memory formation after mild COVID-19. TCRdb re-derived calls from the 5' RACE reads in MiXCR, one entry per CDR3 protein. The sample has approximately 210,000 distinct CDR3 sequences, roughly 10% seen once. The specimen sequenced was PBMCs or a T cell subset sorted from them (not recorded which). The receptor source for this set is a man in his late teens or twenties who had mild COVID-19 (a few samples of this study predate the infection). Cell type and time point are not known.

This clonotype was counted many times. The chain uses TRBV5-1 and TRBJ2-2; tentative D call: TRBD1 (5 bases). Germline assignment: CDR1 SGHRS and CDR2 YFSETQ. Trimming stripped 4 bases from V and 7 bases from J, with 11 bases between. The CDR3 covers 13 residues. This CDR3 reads CASSQDSYGELFF. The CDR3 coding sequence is TGCGCCAGCAGCCAAGACAGTTACGGGGAGCTGTTTTTT.

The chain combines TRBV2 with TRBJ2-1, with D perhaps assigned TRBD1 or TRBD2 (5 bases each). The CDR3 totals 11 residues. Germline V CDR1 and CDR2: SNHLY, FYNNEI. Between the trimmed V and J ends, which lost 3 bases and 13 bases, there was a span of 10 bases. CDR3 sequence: CASSEGTPQFF. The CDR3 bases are TGTGCCAGCAGTGAGGGGACGCCTCAGTTCTTC. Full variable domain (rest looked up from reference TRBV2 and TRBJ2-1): EPEVTQTPSHQVTQMGQEVILRCVPISNHLYFYWYRQILGQKVEFLVSFYNNEISEKSEIFDDQFSVERPDGSNFTLKIRSTKLEDSAMYFCASSEGTPQFFGPGTRLTVL.

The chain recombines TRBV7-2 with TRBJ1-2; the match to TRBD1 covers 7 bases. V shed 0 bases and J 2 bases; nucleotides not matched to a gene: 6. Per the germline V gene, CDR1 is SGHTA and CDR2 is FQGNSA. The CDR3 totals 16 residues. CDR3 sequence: CASSLAPGQQNYGYTF. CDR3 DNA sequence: TGTGCCAGCAGCTTAGCGCCGGGACAGCAGAACTATGGCTACACCTTC. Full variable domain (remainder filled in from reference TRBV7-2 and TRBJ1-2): GAGVSQSPSNKVTEKGKDVELRCDPISGHTALYWYRQSLGQGLEFLIYFQGNSAPDKSGLPSDRFSAERTGGSVSTLTIQRTQQEDSAVYLCASSLAPGQQNYGYTFGSGTRLTVV.

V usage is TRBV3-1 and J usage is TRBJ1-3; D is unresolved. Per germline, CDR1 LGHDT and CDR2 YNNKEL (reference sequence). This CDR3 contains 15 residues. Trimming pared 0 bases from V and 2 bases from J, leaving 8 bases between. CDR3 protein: CASSQDLGAGNTIYF. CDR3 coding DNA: TGTGCCAGCAGCCAAGATCTGGGAGCTGGAAACACCATATATTTT. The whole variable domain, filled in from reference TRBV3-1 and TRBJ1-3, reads DTAVSQTPKYLVTQMGNDKSIKCEQNLGHDTMYWYKQDSKKFLKIMFSYNNKELIINETVPNRFSPKSPDKAHLNLHINSLELGDSAVYFCASSQDLGAGNTIYFGEGSWLTVV.

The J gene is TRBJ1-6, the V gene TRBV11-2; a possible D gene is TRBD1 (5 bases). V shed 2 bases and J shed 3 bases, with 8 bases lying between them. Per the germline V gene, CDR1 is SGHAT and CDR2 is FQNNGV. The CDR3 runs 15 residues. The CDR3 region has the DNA TGTGCCAGCAGCTTAATTCAGGGCTATAATTCACCCCTCCACTTT. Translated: CASSLIQGYNSPLHF.

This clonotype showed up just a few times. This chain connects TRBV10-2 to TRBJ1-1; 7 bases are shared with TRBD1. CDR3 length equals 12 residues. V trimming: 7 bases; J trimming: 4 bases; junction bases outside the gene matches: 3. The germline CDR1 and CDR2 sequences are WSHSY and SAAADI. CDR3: CASTTGTTEAFF. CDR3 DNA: TGCGCCAGCACGACAGGGACCACTGAAGCTTTCTTT.

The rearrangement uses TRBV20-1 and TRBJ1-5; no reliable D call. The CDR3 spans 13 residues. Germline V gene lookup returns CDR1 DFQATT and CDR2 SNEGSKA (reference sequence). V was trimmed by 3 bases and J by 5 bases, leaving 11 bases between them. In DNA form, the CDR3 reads TGCAGTGCTAGCCCCTCGCGGGATCAGCCCCAGCATTTT. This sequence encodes CSASPSRDQPQHF.

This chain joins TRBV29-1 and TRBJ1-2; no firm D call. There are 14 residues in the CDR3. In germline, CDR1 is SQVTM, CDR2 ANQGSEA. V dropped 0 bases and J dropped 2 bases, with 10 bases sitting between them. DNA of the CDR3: TGCAGCGTTGAAGATCCACCGACGAACTATGGCTACACCTTC. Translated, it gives CSVEDPPTNYGYTF.

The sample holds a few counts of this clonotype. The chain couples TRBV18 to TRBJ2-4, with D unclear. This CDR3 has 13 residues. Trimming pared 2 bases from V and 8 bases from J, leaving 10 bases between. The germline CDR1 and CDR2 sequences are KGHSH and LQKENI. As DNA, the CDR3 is TGTGCCAGCTCACCAACGACGCAGGACATTCAGTACTTC. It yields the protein CASSPTTQDIQYF.

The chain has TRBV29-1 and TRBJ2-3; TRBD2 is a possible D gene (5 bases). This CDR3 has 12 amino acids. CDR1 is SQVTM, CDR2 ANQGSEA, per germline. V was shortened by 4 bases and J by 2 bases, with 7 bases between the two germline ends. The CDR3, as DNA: TGCAGCGTTGGGGAGAACACAGATACGCAGTATTTT. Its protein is CSVGENTDTQYF.

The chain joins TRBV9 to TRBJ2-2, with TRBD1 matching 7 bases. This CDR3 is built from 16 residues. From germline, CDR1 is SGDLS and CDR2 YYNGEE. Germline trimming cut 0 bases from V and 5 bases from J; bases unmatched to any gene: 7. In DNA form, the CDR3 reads TGTGCCAGCAGCGTAGGTGACAGGGTACGGACCGGGGAGCTGTTTTTT. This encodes CASSVGDRVRTGELFF.

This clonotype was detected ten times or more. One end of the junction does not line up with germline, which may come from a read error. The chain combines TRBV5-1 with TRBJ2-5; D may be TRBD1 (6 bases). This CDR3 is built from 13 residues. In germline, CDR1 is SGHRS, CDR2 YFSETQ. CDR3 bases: TGCGCCAGCAGGTTGGCCGGACAGGAGACCCAGTACTTC. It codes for CASRLAGQETQYF. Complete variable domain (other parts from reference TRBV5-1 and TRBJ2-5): KAGVTQTPRYLIKTRGQQVTLSCSPISGHRSVSWYQQTPGQGLQFLFEYFSETQRNKGNFPGRFSGRQFSNSRSEMNVSTLELGDSALYLCASRLAGQETQYFGPGTRLLVL.

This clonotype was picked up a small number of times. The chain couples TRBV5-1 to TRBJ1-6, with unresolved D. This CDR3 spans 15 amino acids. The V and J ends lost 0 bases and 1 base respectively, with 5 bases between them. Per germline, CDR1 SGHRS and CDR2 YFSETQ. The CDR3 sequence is CASSLEKSYNSPLHF. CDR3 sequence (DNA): TGCGCCAGCAGCTTGGAGAAATCCTATAATTCACCCCTCCACTTT.

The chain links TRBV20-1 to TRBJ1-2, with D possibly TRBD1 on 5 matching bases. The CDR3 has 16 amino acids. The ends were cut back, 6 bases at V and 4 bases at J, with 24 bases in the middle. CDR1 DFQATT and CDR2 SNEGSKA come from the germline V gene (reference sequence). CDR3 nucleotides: TGCAGTGCCGTCGGGGCCCAGGGAGGGAAGGGCTATGGCTACACCTTC. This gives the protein CSAVGAQGGKGYGYTF.

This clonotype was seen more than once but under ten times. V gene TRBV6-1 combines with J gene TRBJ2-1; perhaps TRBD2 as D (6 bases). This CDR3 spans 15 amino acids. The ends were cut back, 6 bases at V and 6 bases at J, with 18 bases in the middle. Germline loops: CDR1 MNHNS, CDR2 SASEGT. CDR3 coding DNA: TGTGCCAGCAGGACTATGGGGGGACCGGTCAATGAGCAGTTCTTC. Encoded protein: CASRTMGGPVNEQFF.

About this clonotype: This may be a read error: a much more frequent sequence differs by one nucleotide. The CDR3 is CASSFGLKDTQYF. In DNA form, the CDR3 reads TGTGCCAGCAGCTTCGGACTCAAAGATACGCAGTATTTT. V is TRBV7-8 and J is TRBJ2-3; the D gene is possibly TRBD2 (5 bases). The V gene's germline CDR1 is SGHVS and CDR2 FQNEAQ. This CDR3 comprises 13 residues. The V and J ends lost 3 bases and 5 bases respectively, with 9 bases between them.

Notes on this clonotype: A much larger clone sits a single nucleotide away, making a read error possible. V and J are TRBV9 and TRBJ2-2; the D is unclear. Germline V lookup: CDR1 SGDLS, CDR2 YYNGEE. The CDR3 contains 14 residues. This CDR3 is CASSVRRGTRELFF. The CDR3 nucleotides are TGTGCCAGCAGCGTTAGGCGCGGCACCAGGGAGCTGTTTTTT.

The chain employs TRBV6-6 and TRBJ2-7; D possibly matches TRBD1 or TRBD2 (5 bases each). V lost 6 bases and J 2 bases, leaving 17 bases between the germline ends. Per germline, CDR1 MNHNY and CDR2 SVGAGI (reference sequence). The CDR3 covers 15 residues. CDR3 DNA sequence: TGTGCCAGCAGACCCAGAGGGACGGGGACCTACGAGCAGTACTTC. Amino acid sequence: CASRPRGTGTYEQYF.

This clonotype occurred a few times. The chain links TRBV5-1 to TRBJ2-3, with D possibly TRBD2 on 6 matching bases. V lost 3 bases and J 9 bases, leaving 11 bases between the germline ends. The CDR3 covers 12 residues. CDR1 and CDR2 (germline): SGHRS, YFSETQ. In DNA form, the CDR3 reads TGCGCCAGCAGCTGGGACTCCCTCACGCAGTATTTT. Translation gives CASSWDSLTQYF.

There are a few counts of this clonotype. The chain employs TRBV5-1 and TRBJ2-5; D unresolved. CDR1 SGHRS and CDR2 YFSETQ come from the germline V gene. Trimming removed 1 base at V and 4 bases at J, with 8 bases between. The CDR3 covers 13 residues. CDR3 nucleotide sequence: TGCGCCAGCAGCTTGATTCCCGGAGAGACCCAGTACTTC. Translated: CASSLIPGETQYF.

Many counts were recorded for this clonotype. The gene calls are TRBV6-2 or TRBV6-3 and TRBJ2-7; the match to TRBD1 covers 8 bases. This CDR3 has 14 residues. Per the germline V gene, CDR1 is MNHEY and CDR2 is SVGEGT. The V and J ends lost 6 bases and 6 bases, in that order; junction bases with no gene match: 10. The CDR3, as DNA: TGTGCCAGCAGCAGACAGGGGAAGTTGAGCGAGCAGTACTTC. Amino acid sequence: CASSRQGKLSEQYF.

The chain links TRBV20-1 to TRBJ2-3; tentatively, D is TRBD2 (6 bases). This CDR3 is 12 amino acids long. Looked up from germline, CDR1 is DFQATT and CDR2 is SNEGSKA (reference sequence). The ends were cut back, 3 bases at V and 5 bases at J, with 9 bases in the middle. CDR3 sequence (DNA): TGCAGTGCTAGGGCCGGGGGAGATACGCAGTATTTT. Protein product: CSARAGGDTQYF.

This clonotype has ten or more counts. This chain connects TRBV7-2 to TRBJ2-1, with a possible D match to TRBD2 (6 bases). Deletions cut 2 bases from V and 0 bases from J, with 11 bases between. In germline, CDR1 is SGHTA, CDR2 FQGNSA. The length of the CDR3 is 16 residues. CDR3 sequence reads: CASSLTWRGSYNEQFF. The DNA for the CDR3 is TGTGCCAGCAGCTTAACGTGGAGGGGCTCCTACAATGAGCAGTTCTTC.

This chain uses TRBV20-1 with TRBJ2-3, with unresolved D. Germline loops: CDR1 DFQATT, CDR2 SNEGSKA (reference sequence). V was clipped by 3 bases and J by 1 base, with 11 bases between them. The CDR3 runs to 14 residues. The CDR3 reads CSASSGIGTDTQYF. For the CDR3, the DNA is TGCAGTGCTAGTTCGGGTATCGGCACAGATACGCAGTATTTT.

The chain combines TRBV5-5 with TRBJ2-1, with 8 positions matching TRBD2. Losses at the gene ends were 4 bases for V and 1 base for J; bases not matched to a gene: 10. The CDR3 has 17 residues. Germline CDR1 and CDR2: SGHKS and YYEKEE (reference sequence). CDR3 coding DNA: TGTGCCAGCAGCGGATCCTCCGGGGGGGCTTCCTACAATGAGCAGTTCTTC. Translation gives CASSGSSGGASYNEQFF.

CDR3 sequence: CATSRDFTYYGYTF. DNA for the CDR3: TGTGCCACCAGCAGAGATTTTACTTACTATGGCTACACCTTC. The chain has TRBV15 and TRBJ1-2; no clear D gene. V shed 0 bases and J shed 3 bases, with 8 bases lying between them. The germline V gene encodes CDR1 LNHNV and CDR2 YYDKDF (reference sequence). The CDR3 totals 14 residues.

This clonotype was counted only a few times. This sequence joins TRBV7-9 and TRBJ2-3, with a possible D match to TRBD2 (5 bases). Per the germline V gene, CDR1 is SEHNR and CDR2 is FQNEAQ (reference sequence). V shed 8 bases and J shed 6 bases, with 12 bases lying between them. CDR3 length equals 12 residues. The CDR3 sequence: CASAGSGDTQYF. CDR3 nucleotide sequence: TGTGCCAGCGCGGGCTCGGGGGATACGCAGTATTTT.

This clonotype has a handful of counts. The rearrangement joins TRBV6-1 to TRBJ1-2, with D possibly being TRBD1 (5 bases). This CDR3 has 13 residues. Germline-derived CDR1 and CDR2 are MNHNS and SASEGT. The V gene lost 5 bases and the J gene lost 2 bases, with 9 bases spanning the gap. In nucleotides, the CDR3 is TGTGCCAGCAGTACGACAGAGAACTATGGCTACACCTTC. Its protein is CASSTTENYGYTF.

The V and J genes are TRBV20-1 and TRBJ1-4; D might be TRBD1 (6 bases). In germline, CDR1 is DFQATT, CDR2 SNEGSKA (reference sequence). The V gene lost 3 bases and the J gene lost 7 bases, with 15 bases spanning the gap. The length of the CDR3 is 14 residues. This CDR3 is CSASYGQRGEKLFF. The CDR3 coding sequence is TGCAGTGCTAGTTATGGACAGCGGGGTGAAAAACTGTTTTTT.

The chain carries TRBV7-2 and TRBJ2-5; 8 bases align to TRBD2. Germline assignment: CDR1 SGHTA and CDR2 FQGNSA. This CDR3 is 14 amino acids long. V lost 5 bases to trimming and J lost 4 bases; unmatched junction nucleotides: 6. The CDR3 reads CASSAYLAGETQYF. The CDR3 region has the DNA TGTGCCAGCAGCGCCTACCTAGCGGGAGAGACCCAGTACTTC.

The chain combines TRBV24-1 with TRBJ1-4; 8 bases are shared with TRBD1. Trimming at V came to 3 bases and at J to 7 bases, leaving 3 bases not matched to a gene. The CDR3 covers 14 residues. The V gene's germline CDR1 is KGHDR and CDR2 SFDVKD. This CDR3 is CATSDPGQGEKLFF. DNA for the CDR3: TGTGCCACCAGTGATCCTGGACAGGGTGAAAAACTGTTTTTT.

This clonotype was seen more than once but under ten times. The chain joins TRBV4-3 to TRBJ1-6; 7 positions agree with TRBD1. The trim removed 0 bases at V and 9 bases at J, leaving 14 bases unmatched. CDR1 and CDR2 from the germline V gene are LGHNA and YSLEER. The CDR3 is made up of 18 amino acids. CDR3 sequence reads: CASSQEGGGTVVRSPLHF. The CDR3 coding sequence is TGCGCCAGCAGCCAAGAAGGAGGCGGGACAGTGGTACGTTCACCCCTCCACTTT.